The next 24 T cell receptor beta chains were all read from a single sample in a study of Ad26.COV2.S vaccination and SARS-CoV-2 variants. As for treatment: over 15 received Ad26.COV2.S at low or high dose, single or two shots; about five received placebo; per-sample allocation not given. Sampling was done on day 63 after the first vaccine or placebo injection. Here immunoSEQ multiplex PCR was the method, and the copy in TCRdb shows in-frame clones only, minus some. Among some 390,000 clones, approximately 91% were seen once, and the ten largest hold around 1.9%. Material: peripheral blood, obtained in a trial of Ad26.COV2.S vaccine versus placebo. Receptors were obtained from a person between 18 and 65 years old who received the Ad26.COV2.S COVID-19 vaccine or a placebo.

The chain links TRBV3-1 (or the pseudogene TRBV3-2) to TRBJ2-1, with TRBD2 identical over 12 bases. Unmatched junction bases numbered 9, after V lost 4 bases and J lost 5 bases. Germline assignment: CDR1 LGHDT and CDR2 YNNKEL (reference sequence). The CDR3 contains 17 residues. CDR3 sequence: CASSPGGLAGFNNEQFF. DNA of the CDR3: TGTGCCAGCAGCCCGGGAGGACTAGCGGGATTTAACAATGAGCAGTTCTTC.

The V and J genes are TRBV30 and TRBJ2-3; TRBD2 matches 10 bases. The germline gives CDR1 GTSNPN, CDR2 SVGIG (reference sequence). The CDR3 consists of 15 residues. The V and J ends lost 5 bases and 4 bases, in that order; junction bases with no gene match: 9. As DNA, the CDR3 is TGTGCCTGGGAGAGAGCGGGAGGGCCAGCAGATACGCAGTATTTT. It yields the protein CAWERAGGPADTQYF.

The chain has TRBV28 and TRBJ1-2; TRBD1 matches 9 bases. Trimming cost V 10 bases and J 8 bases; bases outside gene matches: 11. Per germline, CDR1 MDHEN and CDR2 SYDVKM. CDR3 length: 13 amino acids. CDR3: CATTTGGAGGYTF. CDR3 nucleotides: TGTGCCACCACCACAGGGGGCGCGGGCGGCTACACCTTC.

The V call is TRBV2, the J call TRBJ1-1; D is possibly TRBD1 (5 bases). The V gene lost 6 bases and the J gene lost 3 bases, with 14 bases spanning the gap. The CDR3 runs to 14 residues. Germline V CDR1 and CDR2: SNHLY, FYNNEI. The CDR3 spells CASSPQGRHTEAFF. CDR3 coding DNA: TGTGCCAGCAGCCCCCAGGGTAGGCACACTGAAGCTTTCTTT.

This sequence joins TRBV7-9 and TRBJ2-1; 7 positions agree with TRBD2. Germline loops: CDR1 SEHNR, CDR2 FQNEAQ (reference sequence). This CDR3 contains 16 residues. The trim removed 1 base at V and 5 bases at J, leaving 8 bases unmatched. CDR3 residues: CASSLVGWEGHNEQFF. DNA for the CDR3: TGTGCCAGCAGCTTAGTAGGGTGGGAGGGCCACAATGAGCAGTTCTTC.

This sequence joins TRBV28 and TRBJ1-2; D is undetermined. The CDR3 extends over 14 amino acids. Trimming took off 2 bases at V and 3 bases at J, with 10 bases between the two ends. The germline V gene has CDR1 MDHEN and CDR2 SYDVKM. CDR3 sequence (DNA): TGTGCCAGCAGTTTAATCCCCCTATACTATGGCTACACCTTC. Its translation is CASSLIPLYYGYTF.

This sequence joins TRBV27 and TRBJ1-1; no firm D call. V lost 6 bases to trimming and J lost 4 bases, with 12 bases between them. CDR3 size: 13 residues. Looked up from germline, CDR1 is MNHEY and CDR2 is SMNVEV (reference sequence). The CDR3 DNA sequence: TGTGCCAGCAGCCCCAATTGGGGCACTGAAGCTTTCTTT. Its protein is CASSPNWGTEAFF.

The V gene is TRBV30, the J gene TRBJ2-5, with D perhaps TRBD2 (6 bases). This CDR3 comprises 15 residues. Between the trimmed V and J ends, which lost 3 bases and 2 bases, there was a span of 16 bases. Per the germline V gene, CDR1 is GTSNPN and CDR2 is SVGIG (reference sequence). As DNA, the CDR3 is TGTGCCTGGAGCCAGAGGGCGGGGAAACAAGAGACCCAGTACTTC. Its protein is CAWSQRAGKQETQYF.

This clone has a count of ten or more. The chain combines TRBV2 with TRBJ1-2; no clear D. V was pared by 7 bases and J by 8 bases, with 17 bases between. The CDR3 sequence is 13 residues long. In germline, CDR1 is SNHLY, CDR2 FYNNEI. The CDR3 reads CASIRDLLRGYTF. CDR3 sequence (DNA): TGTGCCAGCATCAGAGACCTACTTAGAGGCTACACCTTC.

The V and J genes are TRBV5-1 and TRBJ1-6; the D gene is possibly TRBD1 (5 bases). The CDR3 length is 13 residues. Trimming took off 0 bases at V and 13 bases at J, with 11 bases between the two ends. Germline lookup yields CDR1 SGHRS and CDR2 YFSETQ. CDR3 bases: TGCGCCAGCAGCTTGGAAACAGGCCTCCCCCTCCACTTT. Its protein product is CASSLETGLPLHF.

The V call is TRBV28, the J call TRBJ1-2; D is unresolved. The CDR3 has 14 residues. V was cut by 10 bases and J by 3 bases, with 18 bases left in between. Germline-derived CDR1 and CDR2 are MDHEN and SYDVKM. The CDR3 here is CATDDLGWDYGYTF. The CDR3 DNA reads TGTGCCACCGATGATTTGGGGTGGGACTATGGCTACACCTTC.

The gene calls are TRBV7-9 and TRBJ1-5, with unresolved D. CDR1 is SEHNR and CDR2 is FQNEAQ in the germline V gene (reference sequence). This CDR3 has 14 amino acids. Trimming cost V 5 bases and J 5 bases, with 13 bases left between them. The CDR3 nucleotides are TGTGCCAGCAGCGCGTCAGACGGCGATCAGCCCCAGCATTTT. It specifies CASSASDGDQPQHF.

This clone was observed once. This chain links TRBV30 with TRBJ1-6, with 8 bases lining up with TRBD1. The germline gives CDR1 GTSNPN, CDR2 SVGIG (reference sequence). Trimming at V came to 4 bases and at J to 2 bases, leaving 7 bases not matched to a gene. The CDR3 spans 16 residues. The CDR3 here is CAWTRRQGTYNSPLHF. In DNA, the CDR3 is TGTGCCTGGACCCGAAGACAGGGGACCTATAATTCACCCCTCCACTTT.

This clone was recorded once. The V call is TRBV5-4, the J call TRBJ2-1, with 13 bases that match TRBD2. Trimming removed 3 bases from V and 7 bases from J; junction bases left unmatched: 10. The CDR3 covers 17 residues. Germline CDR1 and CDR2: SGHNT and YYREEE (reference sequence). The CDR3 protein is CASSSAGTSGMGNEQFF. The CDR3 DNA reads TGTGCCAGCAGCTCCGCCGGGACTAGCGGGATGGGGAATGAGCAGTTCTTC.

This chain links TRBV9 with TRBJ1-1, with D maybe TRBD1 (5 bases). The ends were cut back, 7 bases at V and 1 base at J, with 8 bases in the middle. Germline loops: CDR1 SGDLS, CDR2 YYNGEE. The CDR3 is made up of 12 amino acids. CDR3 nucleotide sequence: TGTGCCAGCTCTGGGGGGAACACTGAAGCTTTCTTT. It encodes CASSGGNTEAFF.

V usage is TRBV5-6 and J usage is TRBJ2-1; 9 bases match TRBD2. This CDR3 contains 15 residues. The germline V gene has CDR1 SGHDT and CDR2 YYEEEE. The junction had 5 bases not matched to a gene; V was cut back by 0 bases and J by 7 bases. The CDR3 reads CASSLDAGGSNEQFF. The CDR3 DNA reads as TGTGCCAGCAGCTTGGACGCGGGAGGGAGTAATGAGCAGTTCTTC.

V is TRBV7-2 and J is TRBJ2-2; the match to TRBD2 covers 9 bases. The CDR3 totals 18 residues. Germline CDR1 reads SGHTA; CDR2 reads FQGNSA. V shed 4 bases and J 5 bases; nucleotides not matched to a gene: 14. The chain's CDR3 is CASSSSSGEALITGELFF. CDR3 bases: TGTGCCAGCAGCTCCTCTAGCGGGGAAGCCCTGATTACCGGGGAGCTGTTTTTT.

This clone has just one count. This chain links TRBV9 with TRBJ1-1; D unresolved. This CDR3 region has 13 residues. V was clipped by 0 bases and J by 1 base, with 4 bases between them. Germline assignment: CDR1 SGDLS and CDR2 YYNGEE. The CDR3 DNA reads as TGTGCCAGCAGCGTAGCCCCGAACACTGAAGCTTTCTTT. This encodes CASSVAPNTEAFF. The full variable domain, completed using reference TRBV9 and TRBJ1-1, is DSGVTQTPKHLITATGQRVTLRCSPRSGDLSVYWYQQSLDQGLQFLIQYYNGEERAKGNILERFSAQQFPDLHSELNLSSLELGDSALYFCASSVAPNTEAFFGQGTRLTVV.

The gene calls are TRBV11-3 and TRBJ2-7, with 8 bases aligning to TRBD2. V shed 1 base and J 4 bases; nucleotides not matched to a gene: 9. The CDR3 is 16 amino acids. Per germline, CDR1 SGHNT and CDR2 YENEEA. The CDR3 region is CASSLAGGRTLYEQYF. CDR3 bases: TGTGCCAGCAGCTTAGCCGGCGGGAGGACCCTTTACGAGCAGTACTTC.

Worth noting for this clone: This specimen includes other DNA sequences encoding the same CDR3. V usage is TRBV19 and J usage is TRBJ2-1, with TRBD2 matching 7 bases. The CDR3 is made up of 16 amino acids. After removal of 2 bases from V and 2 bases from J, the junction contained 6 bases not matched to a gene. Germline V lookup: CDR1 LNHDA, CDR2 SQIVND (reference sequence). CDR3 protein: CASSISGGRAYNEQFF. CDR3 bases: TGTGCCAGTAGTATAAGTGGAGGGAGGGCCTACAATGAGCAGTTCTTC.

This clone was recorded once. The chain couples TRBV5-1 to TRBJ1-1; D ambiguous. The germline V gene encodes CDR1 SGHRS and CDR2 YFSETQ. The CDR3 covers 13 residues. V lost 2 bases to trimming and J lost 5 bases, with 10 bases between them. The CDR3 is CASSFEEGTEAFF. As DNA, the CDR3 is TGCGCCAGCAGCTTCGAAGAAGGGACTGAAGCTTTCTTT.

The V gene is TRBV28, the J gene TRBJ1-1; no firm D call. The V gene's germline CDR1 is MDHEN and CDR2 SYDVKM. The CDR3 totals 12 residues. The V gene lost 5 bases and the J gene lost 4 bases, with 8 bases spanning the gap. CDR3 sequence reads: CASSRLSTEAFF. The CDR3, as DNA: TGTGCCAGCAGTCGCTTGAGCACTGAAGCTTTCTTT. Full variable domain (rest looked up from reference TRBV28 and TRBJ1-1): DVKVTQSSRYLVKRTGEKVFLECVQDMDHENMFWYRQDPGLGLRLIYFSYDVKMKEKGDIPEGYSVSREKKERFSLILESASTNQTSMYLCASSRLSTEAFFGQGTRLTVV.

For the CDR3, the DNA is TGTGCCAGCAGCCCCCGGACGGCAAGGAAAACCGGGGAGCTGTTTTTT. Translating it yields CASSPRTARKTGELFF. This chain joins TRBV2 and TRBJ2-2; D gene ambiguous. V was trimmed by 6 bases and J by 5 bases, leaving 19 bases between them. Germline CDR1 SNHLY, CDR2 FYNNEI. This CDR3 has 16 residues.

J is TRBJ2-7 and V is TRBV29-1; the D is unclear. V lost 4 bases to trimming and J lost 5 bases, with 15 bases between them. CDR3 size: 13 residues. Germline V CDR1 and CDR2: SQVTM, ANQGSEA. In DNA form, the CDR3 reads TGCAGCGTTGTCCAAGTGATGGGTGACGAGCAGTACTTC. This codes for CSVVQVMGDEQYF.